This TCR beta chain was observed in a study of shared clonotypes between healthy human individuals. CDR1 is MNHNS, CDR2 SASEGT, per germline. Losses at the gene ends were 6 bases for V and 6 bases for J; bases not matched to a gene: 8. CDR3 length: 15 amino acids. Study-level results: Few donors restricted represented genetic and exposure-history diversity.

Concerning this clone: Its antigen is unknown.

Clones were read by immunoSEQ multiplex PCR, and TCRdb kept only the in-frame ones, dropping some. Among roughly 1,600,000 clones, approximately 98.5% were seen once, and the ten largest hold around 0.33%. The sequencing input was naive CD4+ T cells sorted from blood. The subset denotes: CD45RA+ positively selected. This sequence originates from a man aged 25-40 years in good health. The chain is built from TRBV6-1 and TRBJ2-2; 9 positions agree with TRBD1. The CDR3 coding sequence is TGTGCCAGCAGCTTGACAGGGGGTTACCCCGGGGAGCTGTTTTTT. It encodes CASSLTGGYPGELFF.